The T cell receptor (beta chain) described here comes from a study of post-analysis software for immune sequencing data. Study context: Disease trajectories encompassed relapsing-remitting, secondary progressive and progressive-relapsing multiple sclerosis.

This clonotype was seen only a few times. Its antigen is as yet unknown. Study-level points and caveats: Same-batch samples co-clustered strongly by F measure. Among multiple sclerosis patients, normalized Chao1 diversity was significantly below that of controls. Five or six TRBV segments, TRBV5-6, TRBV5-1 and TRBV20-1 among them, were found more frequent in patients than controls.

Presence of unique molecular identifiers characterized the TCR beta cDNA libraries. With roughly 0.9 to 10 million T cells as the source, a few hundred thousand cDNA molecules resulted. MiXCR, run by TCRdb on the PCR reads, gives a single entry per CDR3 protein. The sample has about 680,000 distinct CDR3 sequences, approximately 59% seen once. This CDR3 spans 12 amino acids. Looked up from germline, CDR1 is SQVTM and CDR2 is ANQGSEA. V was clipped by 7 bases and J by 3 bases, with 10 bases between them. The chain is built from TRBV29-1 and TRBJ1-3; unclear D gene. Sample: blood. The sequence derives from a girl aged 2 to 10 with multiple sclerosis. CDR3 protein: CSAGTFGNTIYF. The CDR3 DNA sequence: TGCAGCGCTGGAACTTTTGGAAACACCATATATTTT.